The 15 T cell receptor beta chains presented below share a single source sample, sequenced in a study of human T cells and chemical hapten exposure. TCRdb reanalysed the RACE reads using MiXCR and keeps one entry per CDR3 protein. This table holds roughly 380,000 distinct CDR3 sequences, roughly 5.3% found once. Documented time point: pre-sensitization, week 0. As for treatment: therapeutic diphenylcyclopropenone sensitization with weekly scalp DPC. The sequenced sample was whole blood, obtained in connection with sensitization to the hapten diphenylcyclopropenone (DPC). The receptors stem from a woman aged 50 to 60 with alopecia areata. Some clones in this sample may be carry-over from other donors' samples.

V gene TRBV7-9 combines with J gene TRBJ1-2; 7 nucleotides align to TRBD1. Per the germline V gene, CDR1 is SEHNR and CDR2 is FQNEAQ (reference sequence). The length of the CDR3 is 16 residues. Trimming took 2 bases from V and 7 from J; bases not matched to a gene: 13. The CDR3 nucleotides read TGTGCCAGCAGCTTATCCGGGACAGAAAGGATCGGTGGCTACACCTTC. Encoded protein: CASSLSGTERIGGYTF.

This clonotype was seen a handful of times. The J gene is TRBJ2-7, the V gene TRBV27; D is unclear. The CDR3 totals 13 residues. Per the germline V gene, CDR1 is MNHEY and CDR2 is SMNVEV (reference sequence). V dropped 1 base and J dropped 2 bases, with 6 bases sitting between them. CDR3 region: CASSLYRTYEQYF. CDR3 DNA sequence: TGTGCCAGCAGTTTATACCGGACCTACGAGCAGTACTTC.

Many counts were recorded for this clonotype. The J gene is TRBJ1-2, the V gene TRBV3-1, with TRBD1 matching over 9 bases. V was clipped by 3 bases and J by 5 bases; unmatched bases: 4. Per germline, CDR1 LGHDT and CDR2 YNNKEL (reference sequence). The CDR3 totals 14 residues. This CDR3 reads CASSHGDRVYGYTF. As DNA, the CDR3 is TGTGCCAGCAGCCATGGGGACAGGGTGTATGGCTACACCTTC. The full variable domain, its missing parts supplied by reference TRBV3-1 and TRBJ1-2, is DTAVSQTPKYLVTQMGNDKSIKCEQNLGHDTMYWYKQDSKKFLKIMFSYNNKELIINETVPNRFSPKSPDKAHLNLHINSLELGDSAVYFCASSHGDRVYGYTFGSGTRLTVV.

This clonotype was counted between two and nine times. The V call is TRBV27, the J call TRBJ2-1; 9 bases map to TRBD2. The CDR3 runs to 20 residues. Germline V gene lookup returns CDR1 MNHEY and CDR2 SMNVEV (reference sequence). V trimming: 2 bases; J trimming: 0 bases; junction bases outside the gene matches: 14. This CDR3 reads CASSLKFPSGVLSSYNEQFF. Written as DNA, the CDR3 is TGTGCCAGCAGTTTAAAGTTTCCTAGCGGGGTCCTGAGCTCCTACAATGAGCAGTTCTTC.

This clonotype appeared a few times. The V and J genes are TRBV5-5 and TRBJ1-1; D not resolved. Germline loops: CDR1 SGHKS, CDR2 YYEKEE (reference sequence). CDR3 length: 13 amino acids. V was cut by 1 base and J by 5 bases, with 9 bases left in between. CDR3 sequence: CASSLYSQTEAFF. CDR3 nucleotide sequence: TGTGCCAGCAGCTTGTACAGTCAAACTGAAGCTTTCTTT.

V usage is TRBV7-6 and J usage is TRBJ1-1; TRBD1 matches 7 bases. Trimming at V came to 11 bases and at J to 4 bases, leaving 10 bases not matched to a gene. Germline V gene lookup returns CDR1 SGHVS and CDR2 FNYEAQ. The CDR3 has 13 residues. This CDR3 is CASRGGSGTEAFF. The CDR3 region has the DNA TGTGCCTCCCGAGGGGGCTCGGGCACTGAAGCTTTCTTT.

This clonotype has ten or more counts. The chain links TRBV27 to TRBJ1-6; TRBD1 matches at 7 bases. V lost 3 bases, J lost 6 bases, and 8 bases stayed unmatched. The CDR3 length is 16 residues. The germline V gene encodes CDR1 MNHEY and CDR2 SMNVEV (reference sequence). In DNA form, the CDR3 reads TGTGCCAGCAGTTTTGAAACCGGGACAGCTAATTCACCCCTCCACTTT. As protein: CASSFETGTANSPLHF.

This clonotype has ten or more counts. The chain recombines TRBV27 with TRBJ1-5, with D uncertain. Deletions cut 7 bases from V and 4 bases from J, with 14 bases between. CDR3 length: 14 residues. Per the germline V gene, CDR1 is MNHEY and CDR2 is SMNVEV (reference sequence). CDR3 sequence: CASKNNGVNQPQHF. CDR3 coding DNA: TGTGCCAGCAAGAACAATGGGGTAAATCAGCCCCAGCATTTT.

At least ten counts were recorded for this clonotype. The chain uses TRBV28 and TRBJ2-2, with D possibly being TRBD2 (5 bases). The CDR3 has 14 residues. V was shortened by 5 bases and J by 8 bases, with 15 bases between the two germline ends. Germline-derived CDR1 and CDR2 are MDHEN and SYDVKM. The CDR3 sequence: CASSLRTGPGELFF. The CDR3 region has the DNA TGTGCCAGCAGTCTCAGGACTGGACCTGGGGAGCTGTTTTTT. The full variable domain, in which reference TRBV28 and TRBJ2-2 provide the parts outside the CDR3, is DVKVTQSSRYLVKRTGEKVFLECVQDMDHENMFWYRQDPGLGLRLIYFSYDVKMKEKGDIPEGYSVSREKKERFSLILESASTNQTSMYLCASSLRTGPGELFFGEGSRLTVL.

This clonotype was seen only a few times. This sequence joins TRBV12-3 or TRBV12-4 and TRBJ2-7; no clear D gene. V dropped 3 bases and J dropped 0 bases, with 9 bases sitting between them. The CDR3 is 14 amino acids. The CDR3 nucleotides are TGTGCCAGCAGTTTCGGTCAGTTCTCCTACGAGCAGTACTTC. This sequence encodes CASSFGQFSYEQYF.

The chain employs TRBV2 and TRBJ1-4; no clear D. This CDR3 is 14 amino acids long. Germline assignment: CDR1 SNHLY and CDR2 FYNNEI. V lost 3 bases to trimming and J lost 4 bases, with 9 bases between them. The CDR3 is CASSELRYNEKLFF. The DNA of the CDR3 is TGTGCCAGCAGTGAGCTCCGGTATAATGAAAAACTGTTTTTT.

This clonotype was recorded many times. The chain couples TRBV7-2 to TRBJ2-1; tentatively, D is TRBD1 (5 bases). The CDR3 spans 16 residues. V lost 0 bases to trimming and J lost 2 bases, with 11 bases between them. CDR1 and CDR2 from the germline V gene are SGHTA and FQGNSA. As DNA, the CDR3 is TGTGCCAGCAGCTTAGCGGGGCATCCAACCTACAATGAGCAGTTCTTC. Protein: CASSLAGHPTYNEQFF.

V usage is TRBV6-5 and J usage is TRBJ1-2, with 7 bases that match TRBD1. The V segment lost 4 bases and the J segment 4 bases; nucleotides outside the gene matches: 6. CDR1 and CDR2 from the germline V gene are MNHEY and SVGAGI. The CDR3 is 14 residues long. CDR3 loop: CASSSLAGGYGYTF. The DNA for the CDR3 is TGTGCCAGCAGTTCCTTGGCAGGGGGCTATGGCTACACCTTC.

The table lists this clonotype with many counts. The chain uses TRBV2 and TRBJ1-1; no clear D gene. CDR3 length: 14 amino acids. The germline V gene encodes CDR1 SNHLY and CDR2 FYNNEI. V dropped 4 bases and J dropped 8 bases, with 17 bases sitting between them. In DNA form, the CDR3 reads TGTGCCAGCAGTGTAATGAAGGGTCCCGGGGAAGCTTTCTTT. The encoded protein is CASSVMKGPGEAFF.

This chain joins TRBV7-9 and TRBJ1-5; the D is unclear. Germline CDR1 reads SEHNR; CDR2 reads FQNEAQ (reference sequence). Trimming cost V 7 bases and J 0 bases, with 10 bases left between them. CDR3 length: 14 amino acids. The CDR3: CASTSYSSNQPQHF. The CDR3 DNA follows: TGTGCCAGCACCTCTTATAGTAGCAATCAGCCCCAGCATTTT.